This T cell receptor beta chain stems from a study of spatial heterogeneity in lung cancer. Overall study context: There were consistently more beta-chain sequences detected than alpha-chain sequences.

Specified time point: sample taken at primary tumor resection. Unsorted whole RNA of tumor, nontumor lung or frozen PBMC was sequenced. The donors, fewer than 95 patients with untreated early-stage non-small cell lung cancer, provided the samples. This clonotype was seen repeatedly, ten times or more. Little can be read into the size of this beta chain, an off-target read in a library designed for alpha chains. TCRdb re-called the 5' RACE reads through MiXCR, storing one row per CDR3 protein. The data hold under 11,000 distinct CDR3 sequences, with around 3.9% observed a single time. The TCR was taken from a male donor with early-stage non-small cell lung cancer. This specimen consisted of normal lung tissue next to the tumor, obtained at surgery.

The CDR3 protein is CSAREGNTEAFF. CDR3 DNA sequence: TGCAGTGCCCGGGAGGGTAACACTGAAGCTTTCTTT. J is TRBJ1-1 and V is TRBV20-1; D call uncertain. Trimming removed 6 bases from V and 2 bases from J, with 10 bases in between. CDR1 and CDR2 (germline): DFQATT, SNEGSKA (reference sequence). The CDR3 loop spans 12 amino acids.